These 32 T cell receptor beta chains came from one sample sequenced in a study of human T cells and chemical hapten exposure. The time point: pre-sensitization, week 0. Treatment: therapeutic diphenylcyclopropenone sensitization with weekly scalp DPC. TCRdb reanalysed the RACE reads using MiXCR and keeps one entry per CDR3 protein. The sample contains 120,000 or so distinct CDR3 sequences, 13% of which appear only once. Sequences were derived from whole blood, sampled in connection with sensitization to the hapten diphenylcyclopropenone (DPC). These receptor sequences come from a woman between 18 and 29 years old with alopecia areata. Some clones in this sample may be carry-over from other donors' samples.

V and J are TRBV30 and TRBJ2-5; no firm D call. Germline values: CDR1 GTSNPN, CDR2 SVGIG (reference sequence). This CDR3 contains 12 residues. The CDR3 here is CAMAAYQETQYF. Written as DNA, the CDR3 is TGTGCGATGGCAGCGTACCAAGAGACCCAGTACTTC.

The genes are TRBV7-2 and TRBJ2-1; TRBD2 aligns across 9 bases. CDR1 is SGHTA and CDR2 is FQGNSA in the germline V gene. The CDR3 is 15 residues long. V lost 5 bases to trimming and J lost 8 bases; unmatched junction nucleotides: 10. The CDR3 protein is CASSPDGAGGYEQFF. The DNA for the CDR3 is TGTGCCAGCAGCCCTGATGGGGCGGGGGGGTATGAGCAGTTCTTC.

This clonotype was observed a handful of times. This chain connects TRBV3-1 to TRBJ2-1; unclear D gene. This CDR3 region has 13 residues. Germline CDR1 reads LGHDT; CDR2 reads YNNKEL (reference sequence). Between the trimmed V and J ends, which lost 1 base and 8 bases, there was a span of 9 bases. The CDR3 here is CASSQATGHEQFF. The DNA for the CDR3 is TGTGCCAGCAGCCAAGCAACGGGCCATGAGCAGTTCTTC.

This clonotype was seen many times. This chain joins TRBV7-2 and TRBJ2-3, with 7 bases matching TRBD1. The CDR3 contains 15 residues. CDR1 SGHTA and CDR2 FQGNSA come from the germline V gene. Trimming at V came to 6 bases and at J to 1 base, leaving 7 bases not matched to a gene. CDR3 protein: CASRPTGVGTDTQYF. CDR3 DNA sequence: TGTGCCAGCAGGCCTACAGGGGTGGGCACAGATACGCAGTATTTT.

This clonotype was recorded at least ten times. This sequence joins TRBV5-6 and TRBJ1-1, with 7 positions matching TRBD1. The germline V gene has CDR1 SGHDT and CDR2 YYEEEE. Unmatched junction bases numbered 6, after V lost 1 base and J lost 0 bases. CDR3 length: 16 residues. The CDR3 loop reads CASSLLWDSMNTEAFF. In nucleotides, the CDR3 is TGTGCCAGCAGCTTGCTTTGGGACAGCATGAACACTGAAGCTTTCTTT. The variable domain in full, with the rest retrieved from reference TRBV5-6 and TRBJ1-1, is DAGVTQSPTHLIKTRGQQVTLRCSPKSGHDTVSWYQQALGQGPQFIFQYYEEEERQRGNFPDRFSGHQFPNYSSELNVNALLLGDSALYLCASSLLWDSMNTEAFFGQGTRLTVV.

The table lists this clonotype with many counts. This rearrangement joins TRBV4-3 to TRBJ2-5; D possibly corresponds to TRBD2 (5 bases). Trimming removed 1 base at V and 5 bases at J, with 8 bases between. Germline assignment: CDR1 LGHNA and CDR2 YSLEER. This CDR3 is 13 amino acids long. CDR3 residues: CASSQGIAETQYF. Here the CDR3 DNA reads TGCGCCAGCAGCCAAGGGATAGCGGAGACCCAGTACTTC.

The gene calls are TRBV5-5 and TRBJ2-2; D is unclear. CDR3 size: 15 residues. Germline CDR1 is SGHKS and CDR2 is YYEKEE (reference sequence). V gave up 0 bases and J gave up 0 bases, with 6 bases separating them. CDR3 sequence: CASSLGAANTGELFF. DNA for the CDR3: TGTGCCAGCAGCTTGGGGGCCGCGAACACCGGGGAGCTGTTTTTT.

This clonotype has only a few counts. The chain carries TRBV28 and TRBJ1-2, with TRBD1 identical over 7 bases. Looked up from germline, CDR1 is MDHEN and CDR2 is SYDVKM. The CDR3 runs to 12 residues. The junction had 6 bases not matched to a gene; V was cut back by 6 bases and J by 8 bases. The CDR3 here is CASSAGGRGYTF. DNA for the CDR3: TGTGCCAGCAGCGCAGGGGGGAGGGGCTACACCTTC.

This clonotype occurred many times. This chain uses TRBV18 with TRBJ2-7; D gene uncertain. Per germline, CDR1 KGHSH and CDR2 LQKENI. The CDR3 has 11 residues. V was clipped by 4 bases and J by 6 bases, with 7 bases between them. The CDR3 region has the DNA TGTGCCAGCTCACAGGGTTTCGAGCAGTACTTC. Its protein product is CASSQGFEQYF.

This clonotype was picked up a small number of times. The rearrangement links TRBV5-1 to TRBJ1-2, with D possibly TRBD1 on 6 matching bases. CDR1 and CDR2 from the germline V gene are SGHRS and YFSETQ. The CDR3 has 11 amino acids. V was cut by 9 bases and J by 8 bases, with 14 bases left in between. CDR3 sequence (DNA): TGCGCCACTTGGACAGAGGACGGCTACACCTTC. Encoded protein: CATWTEDGYTF. The full variable domain, its missing parts supplied by reference TRBV5-1 and TRBJ1-2, is KAGVTQTPRYLIKTRGQQVTLSCSPISGHRSVSWYQQTPGQGLQFLFEYFSETQRNKGNFPGRFSGRQFSNSRSEMNVSTLELGDSALYLCATWTEDGYTFGSGTRLTVV.

This clonotype was seen more than once but under ten times. The chain couples TRBV7-9 to TRBJ1-3; D remains ambiguous. The CDR3 covers 16 residues. V lost 2 bases, J lost 0 bases, and 11 bases lay in between. CDR1 SEHNR and CDR2 FQNEAQ come from the germline V gene (reference sequence). CDR3 DNA sequence: TGTGCCAGCAGCTTAACTCGGCCGAGCTCTGGAAACACCATATATTTT. Translated: CASSLTRPSSGNTIYF.

This chain connects TRBV6-1 to TRBJ2-5; D remains ambiguous. CDR3 length: 19 amino acids. Germline-derived CDR1 and CDR2 are MNHNS and SASEGT. Trimming took 4 bases from V and 1 from J, leaving 25 bases between them. The CDR3 loop is CASSVTDLRPTPLQETQYF. The CDR3 nucleotides are TGTGCCAGCAGTGTTACAGATCTCCGTCCTACACCTCTCCAAGAGACCCAGTACTTC.

This clonotype was found many times. The V call is TRBV6-6, the J call TRBJ1-5, with D unclear. CDR3 length: 12 residues. Germline V gene lookup returns CDR1 MNHNY and CDR2 SVGAGI (reference sequence). Trimming left V 0 bases short and J 11 bases short, with 8 bases between. The CDR3 bases are TGTGCCAGCAGTTACTCGACGGGGTCCCAGCATTTT. This encodes CASSYSTGSQHF.

This clonotype has ten or more counts. V and J are TRBV5-1 and TRBJ1-5, with TRBD1 matching over 9 bases. The V gene end was trimmed by 4 bases and the J gene end by 5 bases; junction bases not matched to a gene: 4. The length of the CDR3 is 14 residues. Germline-derived CDR1 and CDR2 are SGHRS and YFSETQ. The CDR3 is CASSPGQGHQPQHF. The DNA of the CDR3 is TGCGCCAGCAGCCCGGGACAGGGACATCAGCCCCAGCATTTT.

This clonotype occurred a few times. This chain joins TRBV4-3 and TRBJ1-4; TRBD1 agrees at 8 bases. With V trimmed by 0 bases and J by 9 bases, 9 bases remained unmatched. This CDR3 has 16 residues. The germline V gene encodes CDR1 LGHNA and CDR2 YSLEER. The CDR3 loop reads CASSQDDGTGMQKLFF. CDR3 nucleotides: TGCGCCAGCAGCCAAGACGATGGGACAGGAATGCAAAAACTGTTTTTT.

Only a few counts were recorded for this clonotype. The J gene is TRBJ1-6, the V gene TRBV3-1; D call uncertain. The ends were cut back, 4 bases at V and 7 bases at J, with 11 bases in the middle. Germline V gene sequence: CDR1 LGHDT, CDR2 YNNKEL (reference sequence). The CDR3 length is 14 residues. The CDR3: CASSPARGNSPLHF. The CDR3 DNA follows: TGTGCCAGCAGCCCGGCGCGTGGGAATTCACCCCTCCACTTT.

This clonotype was counted between two and nine times. CDR3 DNA: TGCAGTGCTCTAGCGGGCGGGTACGAGCAGTACTTC. Translating gives CSALAGGYEQYF. This chain uses TRBV20-1 with TRBJ2-7; the match to TRBD2 covers 8 bases. This CDR3 contains 12 residues. CDR1 is DFQATT, CDR2 SNEGSKA, per germline (reference sequence). Trimming at V came to 5 bases and at J to 4 bases, leaving 4 bases not matched to a gene.

The chain has TRBV3-1 and TRBJ2-2, with D unclear. The CDR3 covers 12 residues. Germline assignment: CDR1 LGHDT and CDR2 YNNKEL (reference sequence). V lost 2 bases and J 3 bases, leaving 1 base between the germline ends. In DNA, the CDR3 is TGTGCCAGCAGCCAACACACCGGGGAGCTGTTTTTT. This sequence encodes CASSQHTGELFF.

This clonotype was seen repeatedly, ten times or more. The chain joins TRBV6-5 to TRBJ1-6; possible D gene TRBD1, 6 bases. Trimming shortened V by 4 bases and J by 0 bases, and 13 bases separated the two germline ends. CDR3 size: 17 residues. The V gene's germline CDR1 is MNHEY and CDR2 SVGAGI. The CDR3 sequence is CASSSGVPSSYNSPLHF. CDR3 nucleotides: TGTGCCAGCAGTTCAGGGGTCCCGAGCTCCTATAATTCACCCCTCCACTTT.

This clonotype was detected a few times. V is TRBV7-9 and J is TRBJ2-7; D is possibly TRBD2 (5 bases). The CDR3 contains 13 residues. The V end lost 5 bases, the J end lost 2 bases, and 10 bases lay between the germline ends. Per the germline V gene, CDR1 is SEHNR and CDR2 is FQNEAQ (reference sequence). The CDR3 sequence: CASSRPGTYEQYF. CDR3 bases: TGTGCCAGCAGCCGTCCCGGGACCTACGAGCAGTACTTC.

In its sample, this clonotype was seen a few times. CDR3 sequence reads: CASSLGRNIATNEKLFF. The CDR3 nucleotides read TGTGCCAGCAGCTTGGGACGGAATATTGCAACTAATGAAAAACTGTTTTTT. The chain carries TRBV5-4 and TRBJ1-4; D uncertain. V shed 0 bases and J shed 0 bases, with 12 bases lying between them. From germline, CDR1 is SGHNT and CDR2 YYREEE (reference sequence). The CDR3 loop spans 17 amino acids. Filled out from reference TRBV5-4 and TRBJ1-4, the complete variable domain reads ETGVTQSPTHLIKTRGQQVTLRCSSQSGHNTVSWYQQALGQGPQFIFQYYREEENGRGNFPPRFSGLQFPNYSSELNVNALELDDSALYLCASSLGRNIATNEKLFFGSGTQLSVL.

At least ten counts were recorded for this clonotype. DNA for the CDR3: TGTGCCAGCTCAACAGACAGGGGACAGCCCCAGCATTTT. Amino acid sequence: CASSTDRGQPQHF. The chain joins TRBV18 to TRBJ1-5, with 8 bases lining up with TRBD1. Germline V gene data show CDR1 as KGHSH and CDR2 as LQKENI. CDR3 length: 13 residues. J gave up 7 bases and V 5 bases, and 4 bases lay outside the gene matches.

The sample holds many counts of this clonotype. The rearrangement joins TRBV4-2 to TRBJ1-1, with 8 bases lining up with TRBD1. Trimming cost V 2 bases and J 2 bases; bases outside gene matches: 7. CDR1 is LGHNA and CDR2 is YNFKEQ in the germline V gene. The CDR3 extends over 16 amino acids. As DNA, the CDR3 is TGTGCCAGCAGCCAACTTTCAGGGGGCGAAAACACTGAAGCTTTCTTT. This sequence encodes CASSQLSGGENTEAFF.

This clonotype showed up just a few times. The chain recombines TRBV7-9 with TRBJ1-1, with unresolved D. The germline V gene has CDR1 SEHNR and CDR2 FQNEAQ (reference sequence). CDR3 size: 15 residues. The germline V and J ends were trimmed by 7 bases and 0 bases, with 15 bases remaining between them. For the CDR3, the DNA is TGTGCCAGCATCCCCCCGACTTCAATGAACACTGAAGCTTTCTTT. Translation gives CASIPPTSMNTEAFF.

This clonotype came up a few times. V gene TRBV6-6 combines with J gene TRBJ2-6; D unresolved. This CDR3 comprises 16 residues. Germline CDR1 is MNHNY and CDR2 is SVGAGI (reference sequence). V lost 5 bases to trimming and J lost 1 base, with 12 bases between them. The chain's CDR3 is CASSHTPKSGANVLTF. The CDR3 region has the DNA TGTGCCAGCAGTCACACCCCCAAGTCTGGGGCCAACGTCCTGACTTTC.

The chain is built from TRBV2 and TRBJ2-7, with no clear D. V was pared by 3 bases and J by 3 bases, with 12 bases between. Germline lookup yields CDR1 SNHLY and CDR2 FYNNEI. The CDR3 is 14 residues long. Here the CDR3 DNA reads TGTGCCAGCAGTGAGAGGTTATCGGTCTACGAGCAGTACTTC. Translation gives CASSERLSVYEQYF.

This clonotype was seen repeatedly, ten times or more. This chain uses TRBV7-9 with TRBJ1-6; TRBD1 matches 7 bases. Unmatched junction bases numbered 4, after V lost 5 bases and J lost 9 bases. The CDR3 runs to 13 residues. CDR1 and CDR2 (germline): SEHNR, FQNEAQ (reference sequence). CDR3 nucleotide sequence: TGTGCCAGCAGCGTCAGGGGGGGTTCACCCCTCCACTTT. Protein: CASSVRGGSPLHF.

The J gene is TRBJ2-1, the V gene TRBV20-1, with D uncertain. Germline V gene lookup returns CDR1 DFQATT and CDR2 SNEGSKA (reference sequence). V shed 2 bases and J shed 0 bases, with 11 bases lying between them. The CDR3 has 15 residues. CDR3: CSARSIRASYNEQFF. The CDR3 DNA reads as TGCAGTGCTAGATCGATCCGGGCCTCCTACAATGAGCAGTTCTTC.

This chain links TRBV18 with TRBJ1-4, with D tentatively TRBD1 (5 bases). Germline-derived CDR1 and CDR2 are KGHSH and LQKENI. Trimming cost V 0 bases and J 3 bases, with 11 bases left between them. The CDR3 runs 16 residues. This CDR3 is CASSPPSQGSNEKLFF. CDR3 in DNA: TGTGCCAGCTCACCACCGAGTCAGGGATCTAATGAAAAACTGTTTTTT.

The sample holds many counts of this clonotype. The V gene is TRBV20-1, the J gene TRBJ2-3; D gene ambiguous. This CDR3 contains 13 residues. CDR1 and CDR2 from the germline V gene are DFQATT and SNEGSKA (reference sequence). Trimming removed 2 bases from V and 4 bases from J, with 10 bases in between. The CDR3 sequence: CSARTVPADTQYF. The CDR3 DNA follows: TGCAGTGCTAGAACAGTTCCAGCAGATACGCAGTATTTT.

This clonotype was counted at least ten times. The chain has TRBV5-6 and TRBJ1-1, with TRBD1 as a possible D gene (5 bases). The germline gives CDR1 SGHDT, CDR2 YYEEEE. V was pared by 4 bases and J by 6 bases, with 10 bases between. The CDR3 is 12 residues long. The CDR3 sequence is CASSGGFPEAFF. In DNA form, the CDR3 reads TGTGCCAGCAGCGGGGGGTTTCCTGAAGCTTTCTTT.

The rearrangement joins TRBV2 to TRBJ2-7; D is ambiguous. This CDR3 is 12 amino acids long. V lost 7 bases and J 2 bases, leaving 9 bases between the germline ends. CDR1 and CDR2 from the germline V gene are SNHLY and FYNNEI. The CDR3 sequence: CASMETAYEQYF. In DNA form, the CDR3 reads TGTGCCAGCATGGAGACGGCCTACGAGCAGTACTTC.